This entry describes one T cell receptor beta chain. Its specificity is unknown. The record originates from a study of PD-1 blockade in classical Hodgkin lymphoma. In the study overall: The study gave patients nivolumab 3 mg/kg intravenously every 2 weeks. Broader study findings: There remain no defined causes for the repertoire differences, which possibly reflect disease activity or prior therapy. Nivolumab starters within 1 year of ASCT were excluded.

Each and every patient relapsed after autologous stem cell transplantation, and patients got differing brentuximab vedotin exposure. The table came from immunoSEQ multiplex PCR; TCRdb's copy has only in-frame clones and leaves some out. The sample has some 100,000 clones, approximately 90% seen once. The clonotype comes from a human donor with classical Hodgkin lymphoma. The input for sequencing was peripheral blood mononuclear cells (PBMCs), taken before the second cycle of nivolumab.

The CDR3 coding sequence is TGTGCCAGCAGCTTAATTTGGGCAGGGCCAGAGACCCAGTACTTC. Encoded protein: CASSLIWAGPETQYF. V and J are TRBV7-6 and TRBJ2-5; the D gene is possibly TRBD1 (5 bases). In germline, CDR1 is SGHVS, CDR2 FNYEAQ. The CDR3 covers 15 residues. Trimming stripped 2 bases from V and 4 bases from J, with 14 bases between. The entire variable domain, with the rest obtained from reference TRBV7-6 and TRBJ2-5, is as follows: GAGVSQSPRYKVTKRGQDVALRCDPISGHVSLYWYRQALGQGPEFLTYFNYEAQQDKSGLPNDRFSAERPEGSISTLTIQRTEQRDSAMYRCASSLIWAGPETQYFGPGTRLLVL.